A selection of T cell receptor beta chains follows, all from one sample in a study of cytomegalovirus exposure and HLA in healthy donors. The assay was immunoSEQ multiplex PCR, and TCRdb's table has in-frame clones only and misses some. This table holds 170,000 or so clones, about 80% found once. The specimen sequenced was PBMCs. All receptors come from a woman aged 40 to 50 in good health and CMV-seronegative. CDR3s include the opening cysteine and the closing phenylalanine or tryptophan. The D gene is left open where the match is weak. A clone size is listed for some rows: how often the clone was seen (once, few, many), or a class if it is expanded.

>TRBV27|.|12|TRBJ1-1|once
CASRLRGAEAFF
TGTGCCAGCAGACTCAGGGGCGCTGAAGCTTTCTTT
>TRBV5-4|TRBD1|15|TRBJ1-2|.
CASSSGQGGGYGYTF
TGTGCCAGCAGCTCGGGACAGGGCGGGGGCTATGGCTACACCTTC
>TRBV2|TRBD2|15|TRBJ2-5|.
CASSDRLAGQETQYF
TGTGCCAGCAGTGACAGGCTAGCGGGGCAAGAGACCCAGTACTTC
>TRBV19|TRBD2|14|TRBJ2-5|.
CASRQIAGGETQYF
TGTGCCAGTAGACAGATAGCGGGAGGAGAGACCCAGTACTTC
>TRBV7-9|TRBD1|14|TRBJ2-7|.
CASSRRGQGREQYF
TGTGCCAGCAGCAGACGGGGACAGGGCCGCGAGCAGTACTTC
>TRBV5-5|TRBD1|17|TRBJ1-1|once
CASSFSLLEQGATEAFF
TGTGCCAGCAGCTTTTCGCTCCTTGAACAGGGGGCAACTGAAGCTTTCTTT
>TRBV25-1|TRBD2|16|TRBJ2-1|.
CASSEPGLADYNEQFF
TGTGCCAGCAGTGAACCGGGACTAGCTGATTACAATGAGCAGTTCTTC
>TRBV10-3|.|12|TRBJ1-2|.
CAITEISGGYTF
TGTGCCATCACAGAGATATCGGGTGGCTACACCTTC
>TRBV6-4|TRBD2|20|TRBJ2-7|.
CASSRGLAGGNNSFSYEQYF
TGTGCCAGCAGTCGCGGACTAGCGGGAGGAAATAACAGTTTCTCCTACGAGCAGTACTTC
>TRBV4-1|TRBD2|16|TRBJ2-1|.
CASSQDPGGSRGEQFF
TGCGCCAGCAGCCAAGACCCGGGGGGTAGTCGAGGTGAGCAGTTCTTC
>TRBV5-6|TRBD1|15|TRBJ1-4|few
CASSRTGALGEKLFF
TGTGCCAGCAGCAGGACAGGGGCGCTAGGGGAAAAACTGTTTTTT
>TRBV5-4|TRBD1|15|TRBJ2-3|few
CASSPPGQSTDTQYF
TGTGCCAGCAGCCCTCCGGGACAGAGCACAGATACGCAGTATTTT
>TRBV5-6|TRBD1|14|TRBJ2-5|.
CASSFGGRGETQYF
TGTGCCAGCAGCTTTGGCGGCAGGGGGGAGACCCAGTACTTC
>TRBV25-1|TRBD1|15|TRBJ2-2|.
CASRGGRTDTGELFF
TGTGCCAGCAGAGGGGGCAGGACGGACACCGGGGAGCTGTTTTTT
>TRBV5-1|TRBD2|16|TRBJ2-1|.
CASSLVSSGGYNEQFF
TGCGCCAGCAGCTTGGTTAGTAGCGGGGGTTACAATGAGCAGTTCTTC
>TRBV7-2|.|15|TRBJ1-4|.
CASSTPTGRQLKLFF
TGTGCCAGCAGCACGCCGACAGGTCGACAGTTGAAACTGTTTTTT
>TRBV6-1|TRBD2|15|TRBJ2-3|few
CASRLSGVRTDTQYF
TGTGCCAGCAGGTTAAGCGGGGTCAGGACAGATACGCAGTATTTT
>TRBV19|.|15|TRBJ1-5|.
CASSIDGGRNQPQHF
TGTGCCAGTAGTATAGACGGCGGGCGCAATCAGCCCCAGCATTTT
>TRBV30|TRBD1|15|TRBJ1-4|.
CAWSEGQGANEKLFF
TGTGCCTGGAGCGAGGGTCAGGGGGCTAATGAAAAACTGTTTTTT
>TRBV28|TRBD2|16|TRBJ2-1|once
CASSFGISGRWGEQFF
TGTGCCAGCAGTTTTGGTATTAGCGGGAGATGGGGTGAGCAGTTCTTC
>TRBV6-6|.|13|TRBJ1-1|.
CASSYQGGTEAFF
TGTGCCAGCAGTTACCAGGGAGGCACTGAAGCTTTCTTT
>TRBV5-6|TRBD1|14|TRBJ1-2|few
CASSLQGVIYGYTF
TGTGCCAGCAGCTTGCAGGGGGTGATCTATGGCTACACCTTC
>TRBV25-1|.|13|TRBJ1-5|few
CASSESRNQPQHF
TGTGCCAGCAGTGAATCTAGAAATCAGCCCCAGCATTTT
>TRBV9|TRBD2|15|TRBJ2-5|.
CASSVAGTSKETQYF
TGTGCCAGCAGCGTAGCGGGGACTAGTAAGGAGACCCAGTACTTC
>TRBV11-3|.|13|TRBJ2-3|.
CASAGRATDTQYF
TGTGCCAGCGCCGGGAGAGCCACAGATACGCAGTATTTT
>TRBV10-3|TRBD1|15|TRBJ1-1|.
CAISILGQGNTEAFF
TGTGCCATCAGTATTTTGGGACAGGGGAACACTGAAGCTTTCTTT
>TRBV29-1|TRBD1|14|TRBJ1-2|.
CSVGGTGRGYGYTF
TGCAGCGTTGGGGGGACAGGGAGGGGCTATGGCTACACCTTC
>TRBV27|TRBD1|14|TRBJ1-2|.
CASSPSGQGNGYTF
TGTGCCAGCAGTCCCTCCGGACAGGGGAATGGCTACACCTTC
>TRBV15|.|13|TRBJ2-7|.
CATSRVSGVEQYF
TGTGCCACCAGCAGAGTTTCAGGGGTGGAGCAGTACTTC
>TRBV6-5|.|13|TRBJ2-1|.
CASSYVVGNEQFF
TGTGCCAGCAGTTACGTTGTCGGCAATGAGCAGTTCTTC
>TRBV19|.|17|TRBJ1-5|once
CASSSPLTATSNQPQHF
TGTGCCAGTAGTAGCCCACTGACAGCTACAAGCAATCAGCCCCAGCATTTT
>TRBV6-5|.|13|TRBJ1-1|.
CASLTRSLHEAFF
TGTGCCAGCCTAACCCGGAGCCTACATGAAGCTTTCTTT
>TRBV2|.|14|TRBJ1-2|.
CASSVGGGGYGYTF
TGTGCCAGCAGTGTCGGAGGGGGGGGTTATGGCTACACCTTC
>TRBV7-8|.|13|TRBJ1-2|.
CASSRGVPYGYTF
TGTGCCAGCAGCAGGGGCGTCCCCTATGGCTACACCTTC
>TRBV27|.|13|TRBJ1-1|.
CASSSGHASNAFF
TGTGCCAGCAGCTCGGGACACGCTTCGAATGCTTTCTTT
>TRBV6-1|.|14|TRBJ1-5|.
CASSEQFSNQPQHF
TGTGCCAGCAGTGAACAGTTTAGCAATCAGCCCCAGCATTTT
>TRBV5-6|.|13|TRBJ1-1|few
CASSLVSGSEAFF
TGTGCCAGCAGCTTGGTGTCAGGTTCTGAAGCTTTCTTT
>TRBV30|TRBD1|15|TRBJ1-2|.
CAWSDLGQGASGYTF
TGTGCCTGGAGTGACCTGGGACAGGGGGCTTCTGGCTACACCTTC
>TRBV14|.|14|TRBJ1-3|.
CASSLLSSGNTIYF
TGTGCCAGCAGCCTCCTGAGCTCTGGAAACACCATATATTTT
>TRBV5-1|TRBD1|16|TRBJ2-5|.
CASSFRDRGVMETQYF
TGCGCCAGCAGCTTTCGGGACAGGGGCGTGATGGAGACCCAGTACTTC
>TRBV28|.|13|TRBJ2-3|.
CASSLISTDTQYF
TGTGCCAGCAGTTTAATCTCTACAGATACGCAGTATTTT
>TRBV7-2|.|19|TRBJ2-2|.
CASSPRIWQGGANTGELFF
TGTGCCAGCAGCCCTAGGATTTGGCAGGGGGGAGCGAACACCGGGGAGCTGTTTTTT
>TRBV7-2|.|14|TRBJ1-1|.
CASSLNWGPSEAFF
TGTGCCAGCAGCTTAAATTGGGGCCCGAGCGAAGCTTTCTTT
>TRBV7-9|TRBD2|15|TRBJ2-1|.
CASKASGGAYNEQFF
TGTGCCAGCAAGGCCAGCGGGGGGGCGTACAATGAGCAGTTCTTC
>TRBV4-2|.|16|TRBJ2-7|.
CASSPAAEHSAYEQYF
TGTGCCAGCAGCCCAGCCGCGGAGCACTCAGCCTACGAGCAGTACTTC
>TRBV29-1|.|12|TRBJ2-7|.
CSVFSGSYEQYF
TGCAGCGTTTTTTCCGGCTCCTACGAGCAGTACTTC
>TRBV27|.|16|TRBJ2-1|.
CASSGGRIAVDNEQFF
TGTGCCAGCAGTGGGGGTAGGATAGCGGTCGACAATGAGCAGTTCTTC
>TRBV5-1|TRBD2|18|TRBJ2-2|.
CASSEGLAGAGNTGELFF
TGCGCCAGCAGCGAGGGGCTAGCGGGGGCCGGGAACACCGGGGAGCTGTTTTTT
>TRBV5-1|.|16|TRBJ1-2|.
CASSPTDSVGPRGYTF
TGCGCCAGCAGCCCGACCGACTCAGTTGGCCCCCGTGGCTACACCTTC
>TRBV5-1|TRBD1|16|TRBJ1-1|.
CASSLALSGGHTEAFF
TGCGCCAGCAGCTTGGCCCTCTCAGGGGGCCACACTGAAGCTTTCTTT
>TRBV7-9|.|16|TRBJ1-4|once
CASSHPRIREDEKLFF
TGTGCCAGCAGCCATCCCCGGATCAGGGAGGATGAAAAACTGTTTTTT
>TRBV25-1|TRBD1|12|TRBJ1-1|.
CASITPGGRAFF
TGTGCCAGCATCACACCAGGGGGTAGAGCTTTCTTT
>TRBV5-1|TRBD2|15|TRBJ2-3|once
CASSLGTSVTDTQYF
TGCGCCAGCAGCTTGGGGACTAGCGTAACAGATACGCAGTATTTT
>TRBV6-1|.|15|TRBJ2-7|.
CASSELTLTAGEQYF
TGTGCCAGCAGTGAATTAACGCTAACTGCGGGGGAGCAGTACTTC
>TRBV5-8|.|13|TRBJ1-5|.
CASSLAQNQPQHF
TGTGCCAGCAGCTTGGCCCAAAATCAGCCCCAGCATTTT
>TRBV4-2|TRBD2|13|TRBJ2-3|few
CASSPGRADTQYF
TGTGCCAGCAGCCCCGGGAGGGCTGATACGCAGTATTTT
>TRBV30|.|14|TRBJ2-7|.
CAWKRGGKSYEQYF
TGTGCCTGGAAGAGGGGGGGAAAATCCTACGAGCAGTACTTC
>TRBV7-9|TRBD2|16|TRBJ2-7|.
CASSPLLRGGTYEQYF
TGTGCCAGCAGCCCCCTCCTACGGGGGGGAACCTACGAGCAGTACTTC
>TRBV30|TRBD1|16|TRBJ2-7|.
CAWSVLNRGYQNEQYF
TGTGCCTGGAGCGTCCTCAACAGGGGATATCAGAACGAGCAGTACTTC